These 9 T cell receptor beta chains originate from one sample sequenced in a study of blood T cells in healthy people across ages. A sample-barcoded 5' primer and a J-beta primer mix were used in a second PCR of about 6 to 12 cycles. TCRdb independently ran MiXCR on the 5' RACE reads; one entry per CDR3 protein. The sample has about 1.5 million distinct CDR3 sequences; 35% to 45% are singletons. Sequencing input: blood. The receptor set was obtained from a woman in her late teens or twenties in good health.

The chain couples TRBV7-2 to TRBJ2-3; 10 bases are shared with TRBD2. Germline V gene sequence: CDR1 SGHTA, CDR2 FQGNSA. The CDR3 is made up of 16 amino acids. V dropped 1 base and J dropped 4; count of bases not matched to a gene: 5. The CDR3 DNA reads TGTGCCAGCAGCTTAGTTGGTAGCGGGAGGCCAGATACGCAGTATTTT. Amino acids: CASSLVGSGRPDTQYF.

This clonotype came up many times. The gene calls are TRBV4-1 and TRBJ1-2; the D is unclear. V gave up 1 base and J gave up 4 bases, with 13 bases separating them. Per the germline V gene, CDR1 is MGHRA and CDR2 is YSYEKL. The CDR3 sequence is 15 residues long. The CDR3 region is CASSQGRRTAYGYTF. The CDR3, as DNA: TGCGCCAGCAGCCAAGGTCGACGTACAGCCTATGGCTACACCTTC.

This clonotype was seen a single time. The CDR3 sequence is CASSQVRGVIQPQHF. For the CDR3, the DNA is TGCGCCAGCAGCCAAGTCAGGGGTGTTATTCAGCCCCAGCATTTT. V usage is TRBV4-1 and J usage is TRBJ1-5, with D tentatively TRBD1 (6 bases). The germline gives CDR1 MGHRA, CDR2 YSYEKL. The CDR3 is 15 amino acids. Trimming pared 1 base from V and 6 bases from J, leaving 13 bases between.

The CDR3 DNA follows: TGTGCCAGCAGCCCCCTGGGTTCGGCGGGGGGCAACCAAGAGACCCAGTACTTC. Translation gives CASSPLGSAGGNQETQYF. This chain links TRBV7-9 with TRBJ2-5; TRBD2 matches at 8 bases. Trimming at V came to 5 bases and at J to 0 bases, leaving 14 bases not matched to a gene. Looked up from germline, CDR1 is SEHNR and CDR2 is FQNEAQ (reference sequence). This CDR3 has 18 residues.

This rearrangement joins TRBV4-3 to TRBJ2-7, with TRBD1 identical over 8 bases. The V and J ends lost 1 base and 3 bases, in that order; junction bases with no gene match: 5. The germline CDR1 and CDR2 sequences are LGHNA and YSLEER. The CDR3 has 15 amino acids. The CDR3 spells CASSQGGQENYEQYF. DNA of the CDR3: TGCGCCAGCAGCCAAGGGGGACAGGAAAACTACGAGCAGTACTTC.

The V call is TRBV18, the J call TRBJ1-6; TRBD1 might be the D (5 bases). V was trimmed by 3 bases and J by 8 bases, leaving 17 bases between them. Germline V gene sequence: CDR1 KGHSH, CDR2 LQKENI. The length of the CDR3 is 16 residues. CDR3: CASSPRVGIVDSPLHF. The CDR3 bases are TGTGCCAGCTCACCCAGGGTCGGGATAGTGGATTCACCCCTCCACTTT.

This clonotype was found a few times. The V gene is TRBV7-8, the J gene TRBJ2-5; D is possibly TRBD1 or TRBD2 (5 bases each). The germline V gene has CDR1 SGHVS and CDR2 FQNEAQ. V was clipped by 2 bases and J by 11 bases, with 21 bases between them. The CDR3 sequence is 15 residues long. In DNA, the CDR3 is TGTGCCAGCAGCTTAAGATGGGACCGGGCTTATCGTCAGTACTTC. Translated: CASSLRWDRAYRQYF.

V gene TRBV6-6 combines with J gene TRBJ2-3; 9 nucleotides line up with TRBD2. Trimming cost V 8 bases and J 4 bases; bases outside gene matches: 10. CDR1 is MNHNY, CDR2 SVGAGI, per germline (reference sequence). The CDR3 consists of 15 residues. The CDR3 DNA reads as TGTGCCAGCCGTGGTAGCGGGAGAAAATCAGATACGCAGTATTTT. It encodes CASRGSGRKSDTQYF.

This clonotype appeared once. The V gene is TRBV20-1, the J gene TRBJ2-5; TRBD2 matches 12 bases. The DNA end lines up better with TRBJ2-7; the J call may be wrong. Germline loops: CDR1 DFQATT, CDR2 SNEGSKA (reference sequence). CDR3 length equals 16 residues. The CDR3 coding sequence is TGCAGTGCTAGAGACTTATCAGGGACTAGCGGGTACGAGCAGTACTTC. Translation: CSARDLSGTSGYEQYF.